The 19 T cell receptor beta chains reported below all come from one sample, sequenced in a study of a mutant IDH1 vaccine in newly diagnosed glioma. Sequencing was performed with immunoSEQ multiplex PCR; in TCRdb, only in-frame clones are kept and a portion is missing. The repertoire holds roughly 30,000 clones, with around 80% as singletons. Regarding time point: week 23, last vaccination. Doses of 300 ug of mutant IDH1 20-mer peptide were given with topical imiquimod. These TCRs are of unknown antigen specificity. Sequenced here: PBMCs, sampled from a glioma patient whose treatment included an IDH1 peptide vaccine. These receptors all stem from a young woman with glioma.

This clone was recorded once. The V and J genes are TRBV29-1 and TRBJ1-1; D ambiguous. Trimming left V 5 bases short and J 0 bases short, with 10 bases between. This CDR3 contains 13 residues. The germline gives CDR1 SQVTM, CDR2 ANQGSEA. This chain's CDR3 is CSVSAVLNTEAFF. CDR3 sequence (DNA): TGCAGCGTTTCTGCAGTTTTGAACACTGAAGCTTTCTTT.

The sample holds one count of this clone. V is TRBV2 and J is TRBJ2-2; no definite D call. The CDR3 has 11 residues. CDR1 is SNHLY and CDR2 is FYNNEI in the germline V gene. Trimming removed 2 bases at V and 6 bases at J, with 1 base between. In DNA, the CDR3 is TGTGCCAGCAGTGAACCCGGGGAGCTGTTTTTT. Amino acid sequence: CASSEPGELFF.

The chain joins TRBV7-2 to TRBJ2-3; 10 bases match TRBD2. Germline values: CDR1 SGHTA, CDR2 FQGNSA. The CDR3 length is 14 residues. Losses at the gene ends were 2 bases for V and 6 bases for J; bases not matched to a gene: 2. CDR3 in DNA: TGTGCCAGCAGCTTATTGACTAGCGGGGATACGCAGTATTTT. Its protein product is CASSLLTSGDTQYF.

The rearrangement joins TRBV6-1 to TRBJ1-5; D remains unclear. The V gene lost 6 bases and the J gene lost 4 bases, with 4 bases spanning the gap. This CDR3 comprises 11 residues. The V gene's germline CDR1 is MNHNS and CDR2 SASEGT. DNA for the CDR3: TGTGCCAGCAGATTAAATCAGCCCCAGCATTTT. Translating gives CASRLNQPQHF.

This clone has a handful of counts. This chain connects TRBV2 to TRBJ2-7, with TRBD1 identical over 11 bases. V dropped 6 bases and J dropped 4; count of bases not matched to a gene: 2. The germline V gene has CDR1 SNHLY and CDR2 FYNNEI. There are 13 residues in the CDR3. The chain's CDR3 is CASSGQGAYEQYF. The DNA for the CDR3 is TGTGCCAGCAGCGGACAGGGGGCTTACGAGCAGTACTTC.

The V call is TRBV5-1, the J call TRBJ2-7; 11 nucleotides agree with TRBD1. The length of the CDR3 is 15 residues. Germline V gene data show CDR1 as SGHRS and CDR2 as YFSETQ. V lost 4 bases and J lost 2; bases outside the gene matches: 5. Here the CDR3 reads CASSAGQGVTYEQYF. The CDR3 DNA reads TGCGCCAGCAGCGCGGGACAGGGGGTAACCTACGAGCAGTACTTC.

The V gene is TRBV4-3, the J gene TRBJ1-4; 7 bases are shared with TRBD1. With 0 bases clipped from V and 5 bases from J, the junction kept 6 bases outside the gene matches. The CDR3 extends over 16 amino acids. CDR1 is LGHNA, CDR2 YSLEER, per germline. For the CDR3, the DNA is TGCGCCAGCAGCCAAGATACAGGGGCCGGGAATGAAAAACTGTTTTTT. Translating it yields CASSQDTGAGNEKLFF.

This clone was picked up one time. This chain connects TRBV6-1 to TRBJ1-1, with D perhaps TRBD1 (6 bases). Trimming took 6 bases from V and 2 from J, leaving 13 bases between them. Germline CDR1 and CDR2: MNHNS and SASEGT. The CDR3 covers 14 residues. CDR3 bases: TGTGCCAGCAGCTCCGGGACACTAAACACTGAAGCTTTCTTT. Translating it yields CASSSGTLNTEAFF.

The rearrangement joins TRBV19 to TRBJ2-5; D not resolved. The CDR3 contains 14 residues. The V end lost 0 bases, the J end lost 0 bases, and 5 bases lay between the germline ends. Germline V gene data show CDR1 as LNHDA and CDR2 as SQIVND (reference sequence). DNA for the CDR3: TGTGCCAGTAGTATAGACAGTTACCAAGAGACCCAGTACTTC. Amino acids: CASSIDSYQETQYF.

The chain carries TRBV2 and TRBJ2-7; D not certain. CDR1 and CDR2 (germline): SNHLY, FYNNEI. The V gene lost 8 bases and the J gene lost 1 base, with 15 bases spanning the gap. The CDR3 extends over 14 amino acids. Here the CDR3 reads CASARPSGSYEQYF. The CDR3 DNA follows: TGTGCCAGCGCGCGGCCATCGGGTTCCTACGAGCAGTACTTC.

By share of the sample, this clone is medium-sized. The genes are TRBV27 and TRBJ1-1, with D perhaps TRBD1 (6 bases). CDR1 and CDR2 (germline): MNHEY, SMNVEV (reference sequence). The CDR3 runs 15 residues. Trimming removed 6 bases from V and 4 bases from J, with 18 bases in between. This CDR3 is CASRFLTGSGTEAFF. CDR3 coding DNA: TGTGCCAGCAGATTTCTAACAGGGTCGGGCACTGAAGCTTTCTTT.

The chain joins TRBV7-8 to TRBJ1-2, with D uncertain. This CDR3 comprises 11 residues. V was pared by 7 bases and J by 5 bases, with 8 bases between. Per the germline V gene, CDR1 is SGHVS and CDR2 is FQNEAQ. CDR3 in amino acids: CASTSGYGYTF. The CDR3 DNA sequence: TGTGCCAGCACCTCGGGTTATGGCTACACCTTC.

This chain uses TRBV5-6 with TRBJ2-6; 7 bases line up with TRBD2. The CDR3 loop spans 18 amino acids. The V gene's germline CDR1 is SGHDT and CDR2 YYEEEE. J was trimmed by 1 base and V by 4 bases; bases with no gene match: 11. CDR3 region: CASSRRTSGVSGANVLTF. CDR3 sequence (DNA): TGTGCCAGCAGCCGGAGGACGAGCGGGGTATCTGGGGCCAACGTCCTGACTTTC.

The gene calls are TRBV5-4 and TRBJ1-3, with D unresolved. The CDR3 covers 14 residues. V was cut by 3 bases and J by 0 bases, with 7 bases left in between. Per germline, CDR1 SGHNT and CDR2 YYREEE (reference sequence). CDR3 in amino acids: CASSYSASGNTIYF. The CDR3 nucleotides are TGTGCCAGCAGCTATTCCGCCTCTGGAAACACCATATATTTT.

A few counts support this clone. The rearrangement joins TRBV14 to TRBJ2-5; 10 nucleotides align to TRBD2. The CDR3 contains 17 residues. With 0 bases clipped from V and 2 bases from J, the junction kept 6 bases outside the gene matches. The germline gives CDR1 SGHDN, CDR2 FVKESK. The CDR3 protein is CASSQEGGLARQETQYF. The CDR3 region has the DNA TGTGCCAGCAGCCAAGAGGGGGGACTAGCGCGGCAAGAGACCCAGTACTTC.

This clone was observed a single time. The chain couples TRBV7-9 to TRBJ2-3, with D hard to call. The length of the CDR3 is 11 residues. Germline CDR1 SEHNR, CDR2 FQNEAQ (reference sequence). V shed 3 bases and J shed 7 bases, with 5 bases lying between them. CDR3 in amino acids: CASSFENTQYF. The CDR3 nucleotides read TGTGCCAGCAGCTTCGAGAATACGCAGTATTTT.

V is TRBV10-3 and J is TRBJ2-3; D not certain. The CDR3 extends over 11 amino acids. Trimming removed 4 bases at V and 4 bases at J, with 3 bases between. The germline CDR1 and CDR2 sequences are ENHRY and SYGVKD. The CDR3 DNA reads as TGTGCCATCAGTGGTGCAGATACGCAGTATTTT. Translated, it gives CAISGADTQYF.

This chain links TRBV5-1 with TRBJ2-2, with 7 bases that match TRBD2. The CDR3 length is 15 residues. Unmatched junction bases numbered 5, after V lost 3 bases and J lost 3 bases. Looked up from germline, CDR1 is SGHRS and CDR2 is YFSETQ. As DNA, the CDR3 is TGCGCCAGCAGCTCCGGGGGGAAGGACACCGGGGAGCTGTTTTTT. It translates to CASSSGGKDTGELFF.

This clone came up once. This chain connects TRBV7-2 to TRBJ2-3; no clear D gene. This CDR3 contains 11 residues. V was cut by 5 bases and J by 8 bases, with 8 bases left in between. Per the germline V gene, CDR1 is SGHTA and CDR2 is FQGNSA. The CDR3 spells CASSPEGTQYF. In nucleotides, the CDR3 is TGTGCCAGCAGCCCAGAAGGTACGCAGTATTTT.